One and the same sample provided the 20 T cell receptor beta chains below, sequenced in a study of blood T cell repertoires in COVID-19. Measured with immunoSEQ multiplex PCR; TCRdb has only the in-frame clones, and not every one. The repertoire holds some 200,000 clones, with around 81% as singletons. Sequenced input: peripheral blood. Receptors originate from a human donor with acute or convalescent COVID-19. The donor label of this sample is uncertain.

V gene TRBV5-1 combines with J gene TRBJ1-4; D gene unclear. Trimming removed 0 bases from V and 0 bases from J, with 6 bases in between. Germline CDR1 and CDR2: SGHRS and YFSETQ. This CDR3 comprises 15 residues. This CDR3 reads CASSLATSTNEKLFF. CDR3 DNA: TGCGCCAGCAGCTTGGCGACTTCAACTAATGAAAAACTGTTTTTT.

This clone was detected once. V usage is TRBV10-1 and J usage is TRBJ2-3; TRBD2 matches 8 bases. The trim removed 3 bases at V and 1 base at J, leaving 12 bases unmatched. The CDR3 covers 18 residues. In germline, CDR1 is WNHNN, CDR2 SYGVQD (reference sequence). The CDR3 spells CASSDWGSGTTGTDTQYF. For the CDR3, the DNA is TGCGCCAGCAGTGATTGGGGTAGCGGGACAACCGGCACAGATACGCAGTATTTT.

The V call is TRBV12-5, the J call TRBJ1-2; D gene ambiguous. The V end lost 7 bases, the J end lost 4 bases, and 19 bases lay between the germline ends. This CDR3 is 15 amino acids long. Germline CDR1 and CDR2: LGHNT and FRNRAP. The CDR3 DNA sequence: TGTGCTAGTGCCCCCGGGGATTCTCCATCCTATGGCTACACCTTC. Translated: CASAPGDSPSYGYTF.

The chain has TRBV3-1 (or the pseudogene TRBV3-2) and TRBJ2-5; 7 bases agree with TRBD1. The germline CDR1 and CDR2 sequences are LGHDT and YNNKEL (reference sequence). The ends lost 3 bases at V and 0 bases at J; junction bases unmatched: 7. The CDR3 spans 16 residues. The CDR3 sequence: CASSQALDRDQETQYF. The CDR3 DNA sequence: TGTGCCAGCAGCCAGGCTCTTGACAGGGACCAAGAGACCCAGTACTTC.

The chain has TRBV5-1 and TRBJ1-3, with D perhaps matching TRBD1 (5 bases). V shed 4 bases and J shed 4 bases, with 12 bases lying between them. From germline, CDR1 is SGHRS and CDR2 YFSETQ. This CDR3 contains 14 residues. This chain's CDR3 is CASSPAGPGNTIYF. CDR3 nucleotides: TGCGCCAGCAGCCCCGCGGGGCCAGGAAACACCATATATTTT.

The gene calls are TRBV19 and TRBJ2-1; no reliable D call. Germline CDR1 and CDR2: LNHDA and SQIVND (reference sequence). The CDR3 length is 13 residues. V gave up 3 bases and J gave up 10 bases, with 13 bases separating them. CDR3 sequence (DNA): TGTGCCAGTAGTATTGTGATGGCGCGGGAGCAGTTCTTC. Translation gives CASSIVMAREQFF.

The chain links TRBV4-1 to TRBJ1-4; no clear D. V gave up 0 bases and J gave up 7 bases, with 15 bases separating them. This CDR3 is 16 amino acids long. CDR1 is MGHRA, CDR2 YSYEKL, per germline. The DNA of the CDR3 is TGCGCCAGCAGCCAAGAAATCGGGAGGGTACGTGAAAAACTGTTTTTT. Translating gives CASSQEIGRVREKLFF.

The genes are TRBV5-4 and TRBJ2-3; the match to TRBD1 covers 8 bases. The J segment lost 5 bases and the V segment lost 4 bases, leaving 6 bases of the junction unmatched. The germline CDR1 and CDR2 sequences are SGHNT and YYREEE (reference sequence). The CDR3 contains 14 residues. CDR3 nucleotide sequence: TGTGCCAGCAGCCCTGGGACAGGTATAGATACGCAGTATTTT. It codes for CASSPGTGIDTQYF.

The rearrangement uses TRBV7-2 and TRBJ1-4; no clear D gene. Germline V gene data show CDR1 as SGHTA and CDR2 as FQGNSA. The CDR3 runs to 15 residues. V was clipped by 1 base and J by 5 bases, with 11 bases between them. Here the CDR3 DNA reads TGTGCCAGCAGCTTAGGTGGCAGGATAAATGAAAAACTGTTTTTT. Amino acid sequence: CASSLGGRINEKLFF.

The J gene is TRBJ2-7, the V gene TRBV3-1 (or the pseudogene TRBV3-2), with D possibly matching TRBD2 (8 bases). This CDR3 has 16 amino acids. V lost 4 bases and J 7 bases, leaving 23 bases between the germline ends. Germline loops: CDR1 LGHDT, CDR2 YNNKEL (reference sequence). CDR3 loop: CASSPNEGAGGGEQYF. As DNA, the CDR3 is TGTGCCAGCAGCCCGAACGAGGGGGCGGGAGGTGGAGAGCAGTACTTC.

The chain combines TRBV18 with TRBJ2-7, with 7 nucleotides matching TRBD1. This CDR3 is 15 amino acids long. The V gene end was trimmed by 3 bases and the J gene end by 3 bases; junction bases not matched to a gene: 8. Germline V gives CDR1 KGHSH, CDR2 LQKENI. The CDR3 DNA is TGTGCCAGCTCACCGGTAACAGGGGCAAACTACGAGCAGTACTTC. Its translation is CASSPVTGANYEQYF.

The V call is TRBV18, the J call TRBJ2-2; D is perhaps TRBD2 (6 bases). The germline gives CDR1 KGHSH, CDR2 LQKENI. CDR3 size: 16 residues. The V and J ends lost 3 bases and 4 bases respectively, with 15 bases between them. The CDR3 DNA reads as TGTGCCAGCTCACCCAAAGAGGAGGGCCGCACCGGGGAGCTGTTTTTT. This sequence encodes CASSPKEEGRTGELFF.

In its sample, this clone was seen a few times. The CDR3 sequence is CASSFPGLAGGIFYEQYF. The CDR3 DNA sequence: TGTGCCAGCAGCTTTCCGGGACTAGCGGGAGGGATCTTCTACGAGCAGTACTTC. The chain joins TRBV7-2 to TRBJ2-7, with 16 bases lining up with TRBD2. Per germline, CDR1 SGHTA and CDR2 FQGNSA. After removal of 3 bases from V and 3 bases from J, the junction contained 8 bases not matched to a gene. The CDR3 loop spans 18 amino acids.

The chain links TRBV19 to TRBJ2-3; 13 bases map to TRBD2. Germline V gives CDR1 LNHDA, CDR2 SQIVND (reference sequence). Trimming took 4 bases from V and 5 from J; bases not matched to a gene: 6. This CDR3 is 16 amino acids long. The CDR3 DNA reads as TGTGCCAGTAGTAGGGGACTAGCGGGGTCTTTAGATACGCAGTATTTT. Translating it yields CASSRGLAGSLDTQYF.

The V gene is TRBV12-3 or TRBV12-4, the J gene TRBJ2-1; TRBD1 agrees at 8 bases. Trimming at V came to 7 bases and at J to 11 bases, leaving 10 bases not matched to a gene. CDR3 size: 13 residues. The CDR3 region has the DNA TGTGCCAGCACCTTGACAGGGGCTATGAAGCAGTTCTTC. It specifies CASTLTGAMKQFF.

In DNA, the CDR3 is TGTGCCAGCAGTGATCTCGGGGTCCGGGGTGAAAAACTGTTTTTT. This sequence encodes CASSDLGVRGEKLFF. The chain carries TRBV6-1 and TRBJ1-4; D call uncertain. CDR3 length: 15 residues. The ends were cut back, 3 bases at V and 7 bases at J, with 15 bases in the middle. Germline V lookup: CDR1 MNHNS, CDR2 SASEGT.

This chain uses TRBV10-3 with TRBJ1-1; 7 bases agree with TRBD1. The V gene's germline CDR1 is ENHRY and CDR2 SYGVKD. The CDR3 sequence is 14 residues long. With 6 bases clipped from V and 5 bases from J, the junction kept 9 bases outside the gene matches. The CDR3 loop is CAISLQGLRTEAFF. CDR3 nucleotide sequence: TGTGCCATCAGCCTACAGGGGTTGAGAACTGAAGCTTTCTTT.

The V and J genes are TRBV19 and TRBJ1-1; TRBD1 matches at 7 bases. This CDR3 is built from 14 residues. Germline assignment: CDR1 LNHDA and CDR2 SQIVND (reference sequence). V lost 7 bases and J lost 3; bases outside the gene matches: 8. In nucleotides, the CDR3 is TGTGCCAGTAACCGGGACAGAGCCTACACTGAAGCTTTCTTT. Amino acid sequence: CASNRDRAYTEAFF.

The chain joins TRBV10-3 to TRBJ1-6; weak D call: TRBD1 (5 bases). The germline CDR1 and CDR2 sequences are ENHRY and SYGVKD. Trimming pared 0 bases from V and 9 bases from J, leaving 12 bases between. The CDR3 is 15 residues long. This CDR3 reads CAISESGGDFSPLHF. CDR3 DNA sequence: TGTGCCATCAGTGAGTCGGGGGGAGATTTTTCACCCCTCCACTTT.

V and J are TRBV29-1 and TRBJ2-2, with D possibly TRBD2 on 5 matching bases. The CDR3 contains 14 residues. CDR1 and CDR2 from the germline V gene are SQVTM and ANQGSEA. Between the trimmed V and J ends, which lost 7 bases and 6 bases, there was a span of 18 bases. CDR3 nucleotides: TGCAGCGCCGGAGGTTTTGGGGAGTCCGGGGAGCTGTTTTTT. The encoded protein is CSAGGFGESGELFF.